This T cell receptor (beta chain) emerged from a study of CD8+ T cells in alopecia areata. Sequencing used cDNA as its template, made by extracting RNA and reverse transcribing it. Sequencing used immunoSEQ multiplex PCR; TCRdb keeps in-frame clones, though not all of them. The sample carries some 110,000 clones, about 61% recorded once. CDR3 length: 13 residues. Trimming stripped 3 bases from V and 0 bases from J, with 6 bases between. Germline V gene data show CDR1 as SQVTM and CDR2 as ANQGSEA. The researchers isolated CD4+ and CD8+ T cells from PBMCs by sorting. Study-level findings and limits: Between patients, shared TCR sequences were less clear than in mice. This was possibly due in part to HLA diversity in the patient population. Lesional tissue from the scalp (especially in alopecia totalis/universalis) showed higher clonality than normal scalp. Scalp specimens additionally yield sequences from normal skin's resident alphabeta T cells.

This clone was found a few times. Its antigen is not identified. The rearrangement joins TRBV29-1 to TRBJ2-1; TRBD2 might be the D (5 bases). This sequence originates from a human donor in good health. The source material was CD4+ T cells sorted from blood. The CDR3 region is CSVEGSSYNEQFF. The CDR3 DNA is TGCAGCGTTGAGGGGAGCTCCTACAATGAGCAGTTCTTC.